What follows is one T cell receptor beta chain and its context. Its target is unknown. The sample belongs to a study of radiotherapy plus CTLA-4 blockade in lung cancer. Study-level findings and limits: The study found tumor-derived TCR clones expanded in blood after radiotherapy plus ipilimumab.

Germline CDR1 is MNHEY and CDR2 is SVGAGI. V lost 7 bases to trimming and J lost 2 bases, with 13 bases between them. The CDR3 covers 14 residues. Using immunoSEQ multiplex PCR, the repertoire was profiled, and TCRdb retains in-frame clones only, with some absent. Of tens of thousands of clones listed, 70% to 80% are singletons. This clonotype was sampled from a human donor with non-small cell lung cancer who had a complete response to radiotherapy plus ipilimumab. This sample comprised peripheral blood, obtained from a patient treated with radiotherapy plus ipilimumab. This chain connects TRBV6-5 to TRBJ2-3; possible D gene TRBD2, 5 bases. The CDR3 region has the DNA TGTGCCAGCATACCCTACCGGGACACAGATACGCAGTATTTT. It encodes CASIPYRDTDTQYF.